This TCR beta chain was obtained from a study of blood T cell repertoires in COVID-19. Source study methods: Reference gene primer amplification gave estimated nucleated cell counts. Generated by immunoSEQ multiplex PCR, the TCRdb table keeps only in-frame clones and is missing some. The DNA gave D and trimming, while V, J and clone size come from that table. The table shows some 110,000 clones, with 85% to 90% occurring only once. The germline gives CDR1 MNHEY, CDR2 SMNVEV (reference sequence). This CDR3 has 14 residues. The J segment lost 8 bases and the V segment lost 0 bases, leaving 2 bases of the junction unmatched.

The sample was peripheral blood. This chain connects TRBV27 to TRBJ1-2; 11 positions agree with TRBD1. The clonotype originates from a human donor in a cohort sampled during active COVID-19. CDR3 sequence: CASSLSRTGGGYTF. CDR3 in DNA: TGTGCCAGCAGTTTATCCAGGACAGGGGGCGGCTACACCTTC.